The clone carrying this TCR beta chain was picked up a small number of times. The antigen remains undetermined. This sample was taken from a study of early T cells in non-severe SARS-CoV-2 infection. Study information: With bulk RNA from unsorted whole blood as input, sequencing yielded unpaired chains. Study observations and caveats: Reliance on VDJdb matching favored anti-spike CD8 responses; private and CD4 specificities were missed.

Deletions cut 7 bases from V and 4 bases from J, with 13 bases between. The germline V gene has CDR1 LNHDA and CDR2 SQIVND (reference sequence). The CDR3 consists of 14 residues. cDNA molecules, individually, were tagged with unique molecular identifiers. TCRdb reprocessed the 5' RACE reads via MiXCR and lists one record per CDR3 protein. The table includes fewer than 85,000 distinct CDR3 sequences, less than 15% detected once. The sample consisted of whole blood. The chain employs TRBV19 and TRBJ1-4; D gene ambiguous. The sequence came from an adult who was a healthcare worker with PCR-confirmed SARS-CoV-2 infection or an uninfected control (not recorded which). Here the CDR3 reads CASTRAGLNEKLFF. The DNA of the CDR3 is TGTGCCAGTACTCGGGCAGGACTTAATGAAAAACTGTTTTTT.